Detailed here is one T cell receptor (beta chain). These data come from a study of blood T cell repertoires in COVID-19. Study as a whole: Samples came from the United States, Italy and Spain, spanning acute and convalescent COVID-19.

Study members were between roughly 18 and 100 years old and lived in 24 US regions. What the recovered Cohort 3 donors had was two negative PCRs, clearance, or symptom resolution. Trimming took off 3 bases at V and 0 bases at J, with 12 bases between the two ends. There are 15 residues in the CDR3. Germline CDR1 and CDR2: SGDLS and YYNGEE. Sequenced by immunoSEQ multiplex PCR; TCRdb stores in-frame clones only, minus some. Found here are 330,000 or so clones, roughly 88% of them singletons; the top ten hold about 5%. This TCR was recovered from a man in his thirties or forties who had recovered from COVID-19. The rearrangement joins TRBV9 to TRBJ1-1; no clear D. Sequenced material: PBMCs or T cells enriched from blood (not recorded which). This CDR3 reads CASSERLSMNTEAFF. Written as DNA, the CDR3 is TGTGCCAGCAGCGAGAGGCTGTCTATGAACACTGAAGCTTTCTTT.